The 23 T cell receptor beta chains listed next were all sequenced from one sample in a study of T cells after posttransplantation cyclophosphamide. Cyclophosphamide on days +3 and +4 followed busulfan-fludarabine conditioning and a marrow graft. This table comes from immunoSEQ multiplex PCR, and its TCRdb copy is limited to in-frame clones, with some not included. The sample yields about 4,100 clones, without any singletons. Sequenced here: PBMCs, sampled after allogeneic stem cell transplant with posttransplant cyclophosphamide. The receptors come from a female patient younger than 35 who received an allogeneic stem cell transplant from an unrelated donor, was CMV-positive, and had acute GVHD only. Some of the T cells might come from the graft donor.

In its sample, this clone was seen many times. The genes are TRBV2 and TRBJ1-4; weak D call: TRBD1 (6 bases). Trimming stripped 7 bases from V and 4 bases from J, with 16 bases between. Germline V gives CDR1 SNHLY, CDR2 FYNNEI. The CDR3 runs 15 residues. The CDR3 coding sequence is TGTGCCAGCACCAAGGACAGAGGGCGTAATGAAAAACTGTTTTTT. Protein product: CASTKDRGRNEKLFF.

The J gene is TRBJ2-1, the V gene TRBV19; D gene ambiguous. The V gene lost 5 bases and the J gene lost 0 bases, with 11 bases spanning the gap. The CDR3 contains 15 residues. Per the germline V gene, CDR1 is LNHDA and CDR2 is SQIVND (reference sequence). The CDR3 DNA sequence: TGTGCCAGTAGTCCAACAGTGGGCTCCTACAATGAGCAGTTCTTC. It encodes CASSPTVGSYNEQFF.

There are many counts of this clone. V gene TRBV5-5 combines with J gene TRBJ1-1; the D gene is possibly TRBD1 (5 bases). This CDR3 comprises 11 residues. Germline CDR1 is SGHKS and CDR2 is YYEKEE (reference sequence). The V and J ends lost 3 bases and 8 bases respectively, with 8 bases between them. The CDR3 is CASSSGHEAFF. CDR3 DNA: TGTGCCAGCAGCTCAGGACACGAAGCTTTCTTT.

This clone is judged medium-sized. The chain has TRBV27 and TRBJ2-5; the D gene is possibly TRBD1 (5 bases). Germline V gene sequence: CDR1 MNHEY, CDR2 SMNVEV (reference sequence). Between the trimmed V and J ends, which lost 6 bases and 2 bases, there was a span of 10 bases. The CDR3 covers 13 residues. The CDR3 nucleotides read TGTGCCAGCAGCAGGGTCGTTCAAGAGACCCAGTACTTC. Translation gives CASSRVVQETQYF.

This clone showed up many times. The rearrangement joins TRBV11-3 to TRBJ2-2, with a tentative D call TRBD1 (5 bases). V lost 5 bases, J lost 1 base, and 14 bases lay in between. This CDR3 comprises 16 residues. CDR1 and CDR2 (germline): SGHNT, YENEEA. The CDR3 coding sequence is TGTGCCAGCAGCGTCTACAATACAGGGAACACCGGGGAGCTGTTTTTT. As protein: CASSVYNTGNTGELFF.

This clone was seen at least ten times. The V gene is TRBV28, the J gene TRBJ2-7; 7 bases agree with TRBD2. The CDR3 runs 14 residues. Germline V gene sequence: CDR1 MDHEN, CDR2 SYDVKM. V lost 2 bases, J lost 4 bases, and 5 bases stayed unmatched. This chain's CDR3 is CASSLGQGGYEQYF. CDR3 bases: TGTGCCAGCAGTTTAGGGCAGGGAGGGTACGAGCAGTACTTC. Full variable domain (outside the CDR3, taken from reference TRBV28 and TRBJ2-7): DVKVTQSSRYLVKRTGEKVFLECVQDMDHENMFWYRQDPGLGLRLIYFSYDVKMKEKGDIPEGYSVSREKKERFSLILESASTNQTSMYLCASSLGQGGYEQYFGPGTRLTVT.

This clone appeared many times. This CDR3 reads CASSIVQGTDTQYF. Written as DNA, the CDR3 is TGTGCCAGCAGCATAGTACAGGGGACAGATACGCAGTATTTT. The chain links TRBV6-1 to TRBJ2-3, with TRBD1 matching over 7 bases. The CDR3 spans 14 residues. V was pared by 6 bases and J by 3 bases, with 6 bases of the junction left unmatched. Looked up from germline, CDR1 is MNHNS and CDR2 is SASEGT.

V and J are TRBV7-3 and TRBJ1-2, with D tentatively TRBD1 (6 bases). The CDR3 contains 14 residues. The germline V and J ends were trimmed by 3 bases and 8 bases, with 16 bases remaining between them. Germline V gives CDR1 SGHTA, CDR2 FQGTGA. The CDR3 protein is CASSLVAGEGGYTF. The DNA of the CDR3 is TGTGCCAGCAGCTTGGTGGCAGGGGAAGGAGGCTACACCTTC.

This clone was seen repeatedly, ten times or more. J is TRBJ1-5 and V is TRBV7-9, with 7 bases aligning to TRBD1. J gave up 2 bases and V 0 bases, and 1 base lay outside the gene matches. The CDR3 contains 15 residues. Germline values: CDR1 SEHNR, CDR2 FQNEAQ (reference sequence). The CDR3 DNA reads as TGTGCCAGCAGCTTAGCCGACAGGGGCAATCAGCCCCAGCATTTT. Protein: CASSLADRGNQPQHF.

This clone occurred many times. The chain combines TRBV5-4 with TRBJ1-2; the D gene is possibly TRBD1 (6 bases). CDR1 and CDR2 from the germline V gene are SGHNT and YYREEE (reference sequence). This CDR3 region has 14 residues. V dropped 0 bases and J dropped 2 bases, with 8 bases sitting between them. CDR3 region: CASSLDRENYGYTF. For the CDR3, the DNA is TGTGCCAGCAGCTTGGACAGGGAAAACTATGGCTACACCTTC.

This clone was recorded many times. The chain uses TRBV27 and TRBJ1-5; D is possibly TRBD1 (5 bases). The CDR3 contains 15 residues. Germline CDR1 is MNHEY and CDR2 is SMNVEV (reference sequence). Trimming pared 3 bases from V and 5 bases from J, leaving 14 bases between. CDR3 sequence: CASSFNGGAYQPQHF. CDR3 DNA sequence: TGTGCCAGCAGTTTTAACGGTGGGGCCTATCAGCCCCAGCATTTT.

This clone was recorded a few times. The CDR3 bases are TGTGCCTGGATCAACGCTGGGAATATAGCGGGGGGCTCCTACGAGCAGTACTTC. Encoded protein: CAWINAGNIAGGSYEQYF. The chain recombines TRBV30 with TRBJ2-7, with TRBD2 matching over 10 bases. The CDR3 loop spans 18 amino acids. Looked up from germline, CDR1 is GTSNPN and CDR2 is SVGIG (reference sequence). Trimming removed 4 bases from V and 0 bases from J; junction bases left unmatched: 15.

This clone turned up a few times. The V and J genes are TRBV6-1 and TRBJ1-6; D remains ambiguous. This CDR3 is built from 12 residues. The germline V and J ends were trimmed by 5 bases and 6 bases, with 5 bases remaining between them. From germline, CDR1 is MNHNS and CDR2 SASEGT. The CDR3 protein is CASSLINSPLHF. The CDR3 DNA reads TGTGCCAGCAGTCTTATTAATTCACCCCTCCACTTT.

This clone was observed a few times. Here the CDR3 DNA reads TGTGCCAGCAGGCCCGACAGGGAAATGAACACTGAAGCTTTCTTT. Translation: CASRPDREMNTEAFF. V and J are TRBV28 and TRBJ1-1, with 7 nucleotides matching TRBD1. This CDR3 region has 15 residues. After removal of 6 bases from V and 0 bases from J, the junction contained 7 bases not matched to a gene. Germline V gives CDR1 MDHEN, CDR2 SYDVKM.

Judged by abundance, this clone is medium-sized. DNA for the CDR3: TGTGCCAGCAGCGATAGATACGAGCAGTACTTC. Translating it yields CASSDRYEQYF. The rearrangement joins TRBV7-9 to TRBJ2-7; D remains unclear. Trimming took off 5 bases at V and 4 bases at J, with 6 bases between the two ends. This CDR3 has 11 amino acids. Looked up from germline, CDR1 is SEHNR and CDR2 is FQNEAQ (reference sequence).

DNA for the CDR3: TGTGCCAGCAGACCTCAGGGGGCGGGAGGCTACACCTTC. It encodes CASRPQGAGGYTF. The gene calls are TRBV25-1 and TRBJ1-2; 8 nucleotides line up with TRBD1. Germline-derived CDR1 and CDR2 are MGHDK and SYGVNS. The CDR3 is made up of 13 amino acids. V shed 6 bases, J shed 8 bases, and the junction held 8 bases outside the gene matches.

This clone occurred many times. This chain links TRBV5-1 with TRBJ2-2, with 10 bases fitting TRBD1. The CDR3 runs to 15 residues. CDR1 is SGHRS, CDR2 YFSETQ, per germline. The trim removed 6 bases at V and 4 bases at J, leaving 6 bases unmatched. The DNA for the CDR3 is TGCGCCAGCAAGGACCGGGACAGGGGCACCGGGGAGCTGTTTTTT. It translates to CASKDRDRGTGELFF.

This clone came up many times. The chain employs TRBV27 and TRBJ1-2; 7 bases agree with TRBD1. Germline assignment: CDR1 MNHEY and CDR2 SMNVEV (reference sequence). V was clipped by 8 bases and J by 2 bases; unmatched bases: 5. The CDR3 loop spans 13 amino acids. In DNA form, the CDR3 reads TGTGCCAGCTCGGCGACAGGGAACTATGGCTACACCTTC. This encodes CASSATGNYGYTF.

V and J are TRBV30 and TRBJ2-7; a possible D gene is TRBD1 (6 bases). Trimming removed 3 bases at V and 1 base at J, with 16 bases between. The CDR3 covers 15 residues. Germline V gene sequence: CDR1 GTSNPN, CDR2 SVGIG (reference sequence). The CDR3 sequence: CAWRGAGTGSYEQYF. The CDR3 coding sequence is TGTGCCTGGAGGGGGGCAGGGACGGGTTCCTACGAGCAGTACTTC.

This clone came up a few times. This chain connects TRBV5-1 to TRBJ2-5; tentative D call: TRBD1 (7 bases). The J call could be wrong; TRBJ2-7 is a better fit for the DNA end. This CDR3 has 15 residues. Germline CDR1 reads SGHRS; CDR2 reads YFSETQ. CDR3 DNA sequence: TGCGCCAGCAGCTTGGCCAGGGGCAGGGGGGACGAGCAGTACTTC. Translating it yields CASSLARGRGDEQYF.

By share, this clone ranks as medium-sized. The chain links TRBV5-1 to TRBJ2-1; 7 positions agree with TRBD2. The V gene end was trimmed by 4 bases and the J gene end by 14 bases; junction bases not matched to a gene: 9. CDR1 is SGHRS and CDR2 is YFSETQ in the germline V gene. The CDR3 totals 12 residues. The CDR3, as DNA: TGCGCCAGCAGCGCGGATACTAGCGAGGAGTTCTTC. Protein: CASSADTSEEFF.

Many counts were recorded for this clone. The chain couples TRBV19 to TRBJ2-2; 11 bases map to TRBD2. The CDR3 extends over 16 amino acids. Looked up from germline, CDR1 is LNHDA and CDR2 is SQIVND (reference sequence). The ends lost 7 bases at V and 4 bases at J; junction bases unmatched: 8. In DNA, the CDR3 is TGTGCCAGTAATCAGGGACTAGCGGTTATCACCGGGGAGCTGTTTTTT. Amino acid sequence: CASNQGLAVITGELFF.

This clone was picked up many times. The chain recombines TRBV2 with TRBJ2-1; 11 positions agree with TRBD2. V lost 8 bases and J lost 4; bases outside the gene matches: 4. The CDR3 is 14 residues long. Per germline, CDR1 SNHLY and CDR2 FYNNEI. CDR3 bases: TGTGCCAGCCGCGCTAGCGGGAGGTACAATGAGCAGTTCTTC. Its protein product is CASRASGRYNEQFF. The whole variable domain, remainder taken from reference TRBV2 and TRBJ2-1, is EPEVTQTPSHQVTQMGQEVILRCVPISNHLYFYWYRQILGQKVEFLVSFYNNEISEKSEIFDDQFSVERPDGSNFTLKIRSTKLEDSAMYFCASRASGRYNEQFFGPGTRLTVL.